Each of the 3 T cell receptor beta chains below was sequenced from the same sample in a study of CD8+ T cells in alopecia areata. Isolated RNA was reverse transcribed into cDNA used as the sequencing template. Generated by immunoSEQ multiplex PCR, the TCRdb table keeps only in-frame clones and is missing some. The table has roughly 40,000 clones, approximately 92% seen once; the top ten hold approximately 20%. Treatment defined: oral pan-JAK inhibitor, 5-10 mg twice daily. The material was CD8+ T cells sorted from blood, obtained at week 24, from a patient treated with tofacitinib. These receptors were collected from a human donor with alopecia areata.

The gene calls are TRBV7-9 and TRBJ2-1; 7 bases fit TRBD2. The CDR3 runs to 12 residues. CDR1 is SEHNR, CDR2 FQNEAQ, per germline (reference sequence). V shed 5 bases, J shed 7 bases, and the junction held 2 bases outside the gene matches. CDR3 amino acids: CASSPGRNEQFF. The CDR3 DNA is TGTGCCAGCAGCCCCGGGAGGAATGAGCAGTTCTTC.

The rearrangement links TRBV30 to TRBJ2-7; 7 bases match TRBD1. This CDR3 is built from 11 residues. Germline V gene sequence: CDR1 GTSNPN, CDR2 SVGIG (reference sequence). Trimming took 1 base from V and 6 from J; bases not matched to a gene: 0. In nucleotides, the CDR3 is TGTGCCTGGAGTGGGGACAGCGAGCAGTACTTC. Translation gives CAWSGDSEQYF.

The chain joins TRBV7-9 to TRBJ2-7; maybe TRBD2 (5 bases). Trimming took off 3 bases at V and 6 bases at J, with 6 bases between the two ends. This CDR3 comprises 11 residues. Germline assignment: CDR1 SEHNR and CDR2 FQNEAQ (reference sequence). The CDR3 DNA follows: TGTGCCAGCAGCTTTGAGGGCGAGCAGTACTTC. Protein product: CASSFEGEQYF.